This T cell receptor beta chain was identified during a study of T-cell reconstitution after alpha-beta-depleted transplantation in children. This clonotype was detected ten times or more. Unique molecular identifiers featured in how the TCRbeta library was prepared. TCRdb recomputed calls from the PCR reads with MiXCR, one row per CDR3 protein. The table lists about 110,000 distinct CDR3 sequences, about a tenth of them singletons, with 8% in the top ten. CDR3 size: 12 residues. Between the trimmed V and J ends, which lost 10 bases and 7 bases, there was a span of 11 bases. The starting material was PBMCs from the stem cell graft donor, obtained from the stem cell graft. J is TRBJ1-6 and V is TRBV12-3 or TRBV12-4; no clear D gene. The TCR was taken from a human donor who donated a stem cell graft to a child with acute lymphoblastic leukemia. In DNA, the CDR3 is TGTGCCACACGGAGCGGGAATTCACCCCTCCACTTT. The encoded protein is CATRSGNSPLHF.